These 7 T cell receptor beta chains share one sample of origin, sequenced in a study of blood T cells in healthy people across ages (dated by TCRdb to the mid-2010s). Receptors were amplified or captured by 5' RACE. The sample was run on an Illumina HiSeq 2500. A second PCR of about 6 to 12 cycles was performed with a sample-barcoded 5' primer and a J-beta primer mix. In-frame beta chains were kept once TCRdb had trimmed the public reads at Q25 with fastp and called clones with MiXCR. Entries are consolidated by CDR3 protein sequence, retaining the most common genes and DNA. The sample table contains approximately 1.5 million distinct CDR3 sequences; only one count was recorded for approximately 42% of them. The ten largest clones capture just over 4% of the sample. The specimen sequenced was blood. The receptors originated from a woman aged 18-29 years in good health.

This clonotype appeared once. One junction end does not reproduce the germline sequence, and a read error may be involved. The J gene is TRBJ1-4, the V gene TRBV4-1; no firm D call. The CDR3 is made up of 15 amino acids. Looked up from germline, CDR1 is MGHRA and CDR2 is YSYEKL. CDR3 sequence reads: CTSSRPGATNEKLFF. Written as DNA, the CDR3 is TGCACCAGCAGCCGCCCTGGGGCAACTAATGAAAAACTGTTTTTT.

V and J are TRBV11-2 and TRBJ2-2; D unclear. V was cut by 2 bases and J by 6 bases, with 7 bases left in between. The CDR3 contains 13 residues. Germline CDR1 is SGHAT and CDR2 is FQNNGV. In DNA, the CDR3 is TGTGCCAGCAGCTTAATTCCGTCCGGGGAGCTGTTTTTT. It yields the protein CASSLIPSGELFF.

The chain employs TRBV9 and TRBJ1-3; D not certain. Germline-derived CDR1 and CDR2 are SGDLS and YYNGEE. The CDR3 runs to 16 residues. V lost 3 bases to trimming and J lost 0 bases, with 13 bases between them. CDR3 in amino acids: CASSGHPGDSGNTIYF. CDR3 bases: TGTGCCAGCAGCGGTCATCCTGGGGACTCTGGAAACACCATATATTTT. The whole variable domain, remainder taken from reference TRBV9 and TRBJ1-3, is DSGVTQTPKHLITATGQRVTLRCSPRSGDLSVYWYQQSLDQGLQFLIQYYNGEERAKGNILERFSAQQFPDLHSELNLSSLELGDSALYFCASSGHPGDSGNTIYFGEGSWLTVV.

Turning to this clonotype: Mismatch with germline at one junction end may stem from a read error. The J gene is TRBJ1-2, the V gene TRBV2; unclear D gene. The CDR3 is 12 residues long. Germline V gives CDR1 SNHLY, CDR2 FYNNEI. CDR3 sequence: CVSSEGNYGYTF. The CDR3 DNA sequence: TGTGTCAGCAGTGAAGGGAACTATGGCTACACCTTC.

Points on this clonotype: Germline is not matched at one junction end, which may reflect a read error. The genes are TRBV20-1 and TRBJ2-7, with no clear D. There are 14 residues in the CDR3. Germline assignment: CDR1 DFQATT and CDR2 SNEGSKA (reference sequence). This CDR3 is CSARESLAVYERYF. The CDR3 DNA is TGCAGTGCTAGAGAAAGTTTGGCCGTCTACGAGCGGTACTTC.

The table lists this clonotype with a count of one. Germline is not matched at one junction end, which may reflect a read error. The genes are TRBV24-1 and TRBJ2-1, with TRBD2 identical over 11 bases. Germline loops: CDR1 KGHDR, CDR2 SFDVKD. The CDR3 runs to 17 residues. The CDR3 loop reads CATSEGIAGGLVNEQFF. The CDR3 DNA reads as TGCGCCACCAGTGAGGGAATAGCGGGGGGGCTTGTCAATGAGCAGTTCTTC.

This clonotype turned up a few times. CDR3 protein: CASGLAISTDTQYF. The CDR3 DNA sequence: TGTGCCAGCGGACTAGCGATTAGCACAGATACGCAGTATTTT. This chain uses TRBV7-9 with TRBJ2-3; 9 bases fit TRBD2. After removal of 8 bases from V and 0 bases from J, the junction contained 3 bases not matched to a gene. The CDR3 has 14 amino acids. Germline CDR1 and CDR2: SEHNR and FQNEAQ (reference sequence).